Reported below is one TCR beta chain. The sample is drawn from a study of blood T cell repertoires in COVID-19. In the study overall: Some COVID-19 samples were acute and others convalescent; all came from the United States, Italy and Spain.

The table came from immunoSEQ multiplex PCR; TCRdb's copy has only in-frame clones and leaves some out. The repertoire consists of around 250,000 clones, with around 85% occurring once and the leading ten covering 6.2%. This CDR3 region has 14 residues. The germline V gene has CDR1 LNHDA and CDR2 SQIVND (reference sequence). Trimming removed 6 bases from V and 1 base from J; junction bases left unmatched: 2. Sequencing used peripheral blood. The J gene is TRBJ2-5, the V gene TRBV19, with TRBD2 matching 10 bases. This TCR derives from a man aged 55 to 70 with acute or convalescent COVID-19. The CDR3 DNA is TGTGCCAGTAGCTGGACTAGCGGCCAAGAGACCCAGTACTTC. Its translation: CASSWTSGQETQYF. Together with reference TRBV19 and TRBJ2-5, the CDR3 gives the full variable domain: DGGITQSPKYLFRKEGQNVTLSCEQNLNHDAMYWYRQDPGQGLRLIYYSQIVNDFQKGDIAEGYSVSREKKESFPLTVTSAQKNPTAFYLCASSWTSGQETQYFGPGTRLLVL.